This T cell receptor beta chain was recovered during a study of blood T cell repertoires in COVID-19. Per the authors' pipeline: Amplification with reference gene primers provided the estimates of nucleated cell counts. Clones were sequenced by immunoSEQ multiplex PCR, and TCRdb holds only the in-frame ones, with some missing. The DNA gave D and trimming, while V, J and clone size come from that table. The repertoire includes 310,000 or so clones, approximately 88% of them detected once, and approximately 9% sits in the top ten. Recruits, aged roughly 18 to 90 years, lived in around 24 US areas. Resolution of symptoms, clearance, or two negative PCRs was present in recovered Cohort 3 donors. The specimen was PBMCs or T cells enriched from blood (not recorded which). This receptor was identified in a woman under 30 who had recovered from COVID-19.

The CDR3 coding sequence is TGCGCCAGCAGCTCAGGACTAGCGGGGGTGGATACGCAGTATTTT. Protein sequence: CASSSGLAGVDTQYF. This chain joins TRBV5-1 and TRBJ2-3, with TRBD2 identical over 13 bases. In germline, CDR1 is SGHRS, CDR2 YFSETQ. Trimming took 3 bases from V and 6 from J; bases not matched to a gene: 4. The CDR3 totals 15 residues. The variable domain in full, with the rest retrieved from reference TRBV5-1 and TRBJ2-3, is KAGVTQTPRYLIKTRGQQVTLSCSPISGHRSVSWYQQTPGQGLQFLFEYFSETQRNKGNFPGRFSGRQFSNSRSEMNVSTLELGDSALYLCASSSGLAGVDTQYFGPGTRLTVL.